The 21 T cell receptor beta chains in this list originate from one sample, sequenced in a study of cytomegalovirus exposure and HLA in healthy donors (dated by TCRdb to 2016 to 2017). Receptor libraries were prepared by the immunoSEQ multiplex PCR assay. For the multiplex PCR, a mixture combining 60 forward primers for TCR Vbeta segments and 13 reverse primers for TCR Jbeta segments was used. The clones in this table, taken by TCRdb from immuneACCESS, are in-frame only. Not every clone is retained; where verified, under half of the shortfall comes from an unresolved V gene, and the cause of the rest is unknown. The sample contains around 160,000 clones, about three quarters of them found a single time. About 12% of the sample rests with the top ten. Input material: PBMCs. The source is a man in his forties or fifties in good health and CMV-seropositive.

CDR3 loop: CASSLEPQGMNTDTQYF. The DNA of the CDR3 is TGTGCCAGCAGCTTAGAGCCCCAGGGCATGAACACAGATACGCAGTATTTT. The V call is TRBV11-2, the J call TRBJ2-3, with D possibly TRBD1 on 5 matching bases. This CDR3 is 17 amino acids long. CDR1 is SGHAT and CDR2 is FQNNGV in the germline V gene. V shed 0 bases and J shed 2 bases, with 15 bases lying between them.

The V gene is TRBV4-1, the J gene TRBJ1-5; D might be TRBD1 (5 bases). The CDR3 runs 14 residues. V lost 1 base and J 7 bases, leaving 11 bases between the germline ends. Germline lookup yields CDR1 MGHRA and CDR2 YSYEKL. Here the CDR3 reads CASSQVSAGQPQHF. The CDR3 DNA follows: TGCGCCAGCAGCCAAGTCTCGGCAGGGCAGCCCCAGCATTTT.

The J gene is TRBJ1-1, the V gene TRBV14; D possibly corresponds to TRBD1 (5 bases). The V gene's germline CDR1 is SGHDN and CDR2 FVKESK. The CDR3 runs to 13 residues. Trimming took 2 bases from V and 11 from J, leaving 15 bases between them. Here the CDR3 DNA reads TGTGCCAGCAGCCAACGACAGCCCCACAAGGCTTTCTTT. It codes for CASSQRQPHKAFF.

The CDR3 DNA is TGCGCCAGCAGCCAAGTGGGGAAGGGGCAAGAGACCCAGTACTTC. Translation gives CASSQVGKGQETQYF. The chain links TRBV4-1 to TRBJ2-5; a possible D gene is TRBD1 (5 bases). Per germline, CDR1 MGHRA and CDR2 YSYEKL. The CDR3 has 15 amino acids. V was cut by 1 base and J by 2 bases, with 11 bases left in between.

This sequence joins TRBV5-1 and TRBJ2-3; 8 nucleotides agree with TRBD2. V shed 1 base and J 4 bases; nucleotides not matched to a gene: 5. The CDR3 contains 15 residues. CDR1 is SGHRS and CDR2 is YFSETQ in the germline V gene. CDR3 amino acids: CASSLKREWPDTQYF. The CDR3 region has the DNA TGCGCCAGCAGCTTGAAGCGGGAGTGGCCAGATACGCAGTATTTT. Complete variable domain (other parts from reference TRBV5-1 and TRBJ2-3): KAGVTQTPRYLIKTRGQQVTLSCSPISGHRSVSWYQQTPGQGLQFLFEYFSETQRNKGNFPGRFSGRQFSNSRSEMNVSTLELGDSALYLCASSLKREWPDTQYFGPGTRLTVL.

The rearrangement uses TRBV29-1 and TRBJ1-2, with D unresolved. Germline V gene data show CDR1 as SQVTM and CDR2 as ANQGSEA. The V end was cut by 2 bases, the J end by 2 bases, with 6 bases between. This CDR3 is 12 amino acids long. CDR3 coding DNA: TGCAGCGTTGAACCGGGGAACTATGGCTACACCTTC. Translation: CSVEPGNYGYTF. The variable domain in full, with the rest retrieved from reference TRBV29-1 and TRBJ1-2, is SAVISQKPSRDICQRGTSLTIQCQVDSQVTMMFWYRQQPGQSLTLIATANQGSEATYESGFVIDKFPISRPNLTFSTLTVSNMSPEDSSIYLCSVEPGNYGYTFGSGTRLTVV.

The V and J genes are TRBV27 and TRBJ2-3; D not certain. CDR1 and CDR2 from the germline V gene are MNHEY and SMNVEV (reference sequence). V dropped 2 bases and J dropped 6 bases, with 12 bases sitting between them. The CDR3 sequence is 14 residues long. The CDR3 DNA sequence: TGTGCCAGCAGTTTAGGGCTACTCTCGGATACGCAGTATTTT. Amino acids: CASSLGLLSDTQYF.

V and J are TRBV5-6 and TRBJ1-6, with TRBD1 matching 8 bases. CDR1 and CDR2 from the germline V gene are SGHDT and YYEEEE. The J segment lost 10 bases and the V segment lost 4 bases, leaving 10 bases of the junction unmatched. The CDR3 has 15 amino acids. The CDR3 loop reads CASSLPGQVPSPLHF. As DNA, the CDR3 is TGTGCCAGCAGCCTACCGGGACAGGTGCCCTCACCCCTCCACTTT.

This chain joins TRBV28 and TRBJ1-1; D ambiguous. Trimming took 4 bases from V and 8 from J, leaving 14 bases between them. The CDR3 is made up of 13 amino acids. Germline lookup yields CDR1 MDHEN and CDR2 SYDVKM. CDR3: CASSSPGSAEAFF. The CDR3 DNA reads TGTGCCAGCAGTTCCCCCGGGTCAGCCGAAGCTTTCTTT.

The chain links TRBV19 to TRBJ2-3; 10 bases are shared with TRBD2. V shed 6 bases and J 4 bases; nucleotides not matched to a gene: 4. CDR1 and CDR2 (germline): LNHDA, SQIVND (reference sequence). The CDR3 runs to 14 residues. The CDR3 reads CASSLSGRSDTQYF. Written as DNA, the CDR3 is TGTGCCAGTAGCCTTAGCGGGAGGTCAGATACGCAGTATTTT.

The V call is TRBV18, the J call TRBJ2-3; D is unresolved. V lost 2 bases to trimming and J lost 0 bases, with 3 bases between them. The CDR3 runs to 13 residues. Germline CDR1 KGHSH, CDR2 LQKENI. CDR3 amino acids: CASSPISTDTQYF. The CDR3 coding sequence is TGTGCCAGCTCACCAATAAGCACAGATACGCAGTATTTT.

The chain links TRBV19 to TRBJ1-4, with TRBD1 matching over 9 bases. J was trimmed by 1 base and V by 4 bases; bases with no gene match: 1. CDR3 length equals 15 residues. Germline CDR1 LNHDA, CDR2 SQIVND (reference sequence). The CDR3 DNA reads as TGTGCCAGTAGTACGGGACAGGGAACTAATGAAAAACTGTTTTTT. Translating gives CASSTGQGTNEKLFF.

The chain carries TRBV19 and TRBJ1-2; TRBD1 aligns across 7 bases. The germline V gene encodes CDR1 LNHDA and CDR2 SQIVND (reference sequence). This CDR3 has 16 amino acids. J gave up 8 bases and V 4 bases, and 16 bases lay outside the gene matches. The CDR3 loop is CASSRKPEGALGGYTF. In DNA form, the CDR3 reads TGTGCCAGTAGTAGAAAACCGGAGGGGGCGCTTGGGGGCTACACCTTC.

The CDR3 nucleotides read TGCGCCAGCAGCTTGATGTCCCTTCAGGCCGGGGATTCACCCCTCCACTTT. Amino acid sequence: CASSLMSLQAGDSPLHF. This rearrangement joins TRBV5-1 to TRBJ1-6; unclear D gene. The V gene lost 1 base and the J gene lost 8 bases, with 19 bases spanning the gap. The CDR3 length is 17 residues. Germline V gene data show CDR1 as SGHRS and CDR2 as YFSETQ.

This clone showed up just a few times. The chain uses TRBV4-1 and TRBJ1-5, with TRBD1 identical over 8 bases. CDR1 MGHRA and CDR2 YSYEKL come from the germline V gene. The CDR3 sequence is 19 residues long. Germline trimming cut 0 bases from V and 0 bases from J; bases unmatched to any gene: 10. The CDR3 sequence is CASSQDQPRGPYSNQPQHF. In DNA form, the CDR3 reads TGCGCCAGCAGCCAAGATCAACCCAGGGGGCCTTATAGCAATCAGCCCCAGCATTTT.

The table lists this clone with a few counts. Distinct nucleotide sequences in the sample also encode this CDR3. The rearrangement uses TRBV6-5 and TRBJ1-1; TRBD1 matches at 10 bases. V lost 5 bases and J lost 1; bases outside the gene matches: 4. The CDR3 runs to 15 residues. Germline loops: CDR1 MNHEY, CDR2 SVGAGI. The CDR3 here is CASSPRDRGNTEAFF. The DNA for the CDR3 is TGTGCCAGCAGTCCCCGGGACAGGGGGAACACTGAAGCTTTCTTT.

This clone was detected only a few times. CDR3 loop: CAWDTSNQPQHF. The CDR3, as DNA: TGTGCCTGGGACACCTCTAATCAGCCCCAGCATTTT. The chain uses TRBV30 and TRBJ1-5, with D unclear. Germline loops: CDR1 GTSNPN, CDR2 SVGIG (reference sequence). V was trimmed by 5 bases and J by 4 bases, leaving 9 bases between them. This CDR3 comprises 12 residues.

The CDR3 region has the DNA TGTGCCAGTAGTATAGATCTATGGGGGGGCTATGGCTACACCTTC. Translated: CASSIDLWGGYGYTF. The chain employs TRBV19 and TRBJ1-2, with D perhaps matching TRBD1 (5 bases). This CDR3 contains 15 residues. Germline V gives CDR1 LNHDA, CDR2 SQIVND (reference sequence). Trimming took 0 bases from V and 4 from J, leaving 12 bases between them.

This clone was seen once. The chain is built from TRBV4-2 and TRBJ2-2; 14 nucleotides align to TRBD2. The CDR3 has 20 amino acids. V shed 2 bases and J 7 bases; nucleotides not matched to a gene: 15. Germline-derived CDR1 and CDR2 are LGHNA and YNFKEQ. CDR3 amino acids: CASSQFLLGGLAGAGGELFF. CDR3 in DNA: TGTGCCAGCAGCCAATTCCTCCTCGGGGGACTAGCGGGAGCGGGCGGGGAGCTGTTTTTT.

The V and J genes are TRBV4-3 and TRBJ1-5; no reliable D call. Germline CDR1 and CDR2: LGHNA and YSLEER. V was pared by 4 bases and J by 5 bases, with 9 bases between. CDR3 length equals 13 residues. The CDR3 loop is CASSPRRYQPQHF. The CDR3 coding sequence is TGCGCCAGCAGCCCCCGGAGGTATCAGCCCCAGCATTTT.

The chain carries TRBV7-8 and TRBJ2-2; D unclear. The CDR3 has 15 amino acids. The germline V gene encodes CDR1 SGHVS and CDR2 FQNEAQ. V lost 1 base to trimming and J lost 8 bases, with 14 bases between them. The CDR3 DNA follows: TGTGCCAGCAGCTTAGGGGCCACTCCAACGGGGGAGCTGTTTTTT. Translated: CASSLGATPTGELFF.